The subject of this entry is one T cell receptor (beta chain). In the source study's methods: The authors estimated nucleated cell counts from reference gene primer amplification. Some clones are missing from TCRdb's copy, which holds only in-frame ones; the method was immunoSEQ multiplex PCR. V and J calls and clone size follow that table, whereas D and trimming were derived from the DNA. This table holds under 120,000 clones, 75% to 90% found once. The sample originates from a study of blood T cell repertoires in COVID-19. Overall study context: Samples representing acute and convalescent COVID-19 were sourced from the United States, Italy and Spain. Sources were T cells, B-cell-depleted T cells, or PBMCs; the material itself was cDNA or gDNA.

This TCR was sampled from a woman of 80 years or more with acute or convalescent COVID-19. Sample: peripheral blood.

CDR3 coding DNA: TGTGCCAGCAGAAGCCGGGACGGGAGTAAGAGAACCCAGTACTTC. Protein: CASRSRDGSKRTQYF. V gene TRBV27 combines with J gene TRBJ2-5, with D possibly TRBD2 on 6 matching bases. Trimming pared 6 bases from V and 8 bases from J, leaving 22 bases between. The CDR3 totals 15 residues. The germline V gene encodes CDR1 MNHEY and CDR2 SMNVEV (reference sequence).